This T cell receptor (beta chain) is from a study of shared clonotypes between healthy human individuals. Overall study: There were three CD4 naive, three CD4 memory, two CD8 naive and one CD8 memory plates per donor.

Assay: immunoSEQ multiplex PCR; the TCRdb copy retains only in-frame clones and omits some. The data hold approximately 1.5 million clones, with less than 99% observed a single time. Points on this clone: The sample contains more than one DNA sequence encoding this CDR3.

Nashville, Tennessee was home to all donors, each a Caucasian adult. The TCR was taken from a man younger than 40 in good health. Material for sequencing was naive CD4+ T cells sorted from blood. Subset: CD45RA+ positively selected.

Here the CDR3 reads CASSFRGNEQFF. Written as DNA, the CDR3 is TGTGCCAGCAGCTTCCGTGGCAATGAGCAGTTCTTC. The chain is built from TRBV7-2 and TRBJ2-1; no clear D gene. The CDR3 has 12 residues. Germline-derived CDR1 and CDR2 are SGHTA and FQGNSA. Trimming shortened V by 3 bases and J by 6 bases, and 6 bases separated the two germline ends.